The 28 T cell receptor beta chains in this list originate from one sample, sequenced in a study of CD8+CD57+ T cells in acquired aplastic anemia. CD8+CD57+ cell expansion, shown by flow cytometry, had occurred in the patients selected for sequencing. Using genomic DNA as the template, TCR beta VDJ and CDR3 profiling was carried out. MiXCR, applied by TCRdb to the reads, yields one record per CDR3 protein. The table lists 260,000 or so distinct CDR3 sequences, around half of them singletons. The material sequenced was sorted CD4+, CD8+, or CD8+CD57+ T cells (not recorded which) from PBMCs. These receptors were obtained from a human donor with aplastic anemia.

This clonotype was counted many times. The chain carries TRBV13 and TRBJ2-2, with a weak D call TRBD2 (5 bases). V lost 10 bases and J 3 bases, leaving 6 bases between the germline ends. Germline-derived CDR1 and CDR2 are PRHDT and FYEKMQ (reference sequence). This CDR3 comprises 11 residues. CDR3 region: CATRDTGELFF. The CDR3 nucleotides are TGTGCCACGCGGGACACCGGGGAGCTGTTTTTT.

This clonotype was recorded many times. The rearrangement uses TRBV5-1 and TRBJ1-1; the match to TRBD1 covers 7 bases. V was pared by 0 bases and J by 5 bases, with 7 bases of the junction left unmatched. This CDR3 region has 15 residues. CDR1 is SGHRS and CDR2 is YFSETQ in the germline V gene. CDR3 bases: TGCGCCAGCAGCTTGGCCCAGGACAGGCGAACTGAAGCTTTCTTT. Translation gives CASSLAQDRRTEAFF.

The chain links TRBV5-6 to TRBJ1-1; D possibly corresponds to TRBD1 (5 bases). CDR1 is SGHDT and CDR2 is YYEEEE in the germline V gene. V lost 3 bases and J lost 10, with 10 bases in between. The CDR3 covers 11 residues. The CDR3 here is CASSWGDRAFF. CDR3 DNA: TGTGCCAGCAGCTGGGGGGATCGAGCTTTCTTT.

The chain is built from TRBV5-1 and TRBJ1-4; maybe TRBD1 (5 bases). V lost 0 bases and J 7 bases, leaving 13 bases between the germline ends. This CDR3 is 15 amino acids long. Germline values: CDR1 SGHRS, CDR2 YFSETQ. CDR3 amino acids: CASSLGQGAGEKLFF. CDR3 coding DNA: TGCGCCAGCAGCTTGGGTCAGGGAGCGGGTGAAAAACTGTTTTTT.

The sample holds many counts of this clonotype. The gene calls are TRBV6-5 and TRBJ2-5; D possibly corresponds to TRBD1 (5 bases). This CDR3 comprises 14 residues. CDR1 MNHEY and CDR2 SVGAGI come from the germline V gene. Trimming stripped 6 bases from V and 0 bases from J, with 11 bases between. CDR3 nucleotides: TGTGCCAGCAGCCTAACAGGATACCAAGAGACCCAGTACTTC. Translated: CASSLTGYQETQYF.

This clonotype was observed a handful of times. The gene calls are TRBV4-3 and TRBJ2-1, with TRBD2 matching 12 bases. V dropped 5 bases and J dropped 5; count of bases not matched to a gene: 10. This CDR3 region has 17 residues. Germline V gene lookup returns CDR1 LGHNA and CDR2 YSLEER. CDR3 nucleotide sequence: TGCGCCAGCAGCATCCCTCTACTAGCGGGAGGCGACAATGAGCAGTTCTTC. This encodes CASSIPLLAGGDNEQFF.

This clonotype was found many times. The J gene is TRBJ2-1, the V gene TRBV4-3; 8 bases are shared with TRBD2. Germline CDR1 is LGHNA and CDR2 is YSLEER. V was clipped by 0 bases and J by 10 bases; unmatched bases: 8. The CDR3 extends over 15 amino acids. DNA of the CDR3: TGCGCCAGCAGCCAAGAAGGGTTAGCGGGGAGGGAGCAGTTCTTC. It yields the protein CASSQEGLAGREQFF.

Concerning this clonotype: The conserved final phenylalanine or tryptophan is absent from the CDR3, which likely points to a read error. Because the CDR3's place on the DNA is in doubt, the DNA is left out and the CDR3 is given as listed by TCRdb. The rearrangement uses TRBV19 and TRBJ1-6. The CDR3 adds up to 9 amino acids, both ends counted. Germline V gene lookup returns CDR1 LNHDA and CDR2 SQIVND (reference sequence). The CDR3 loop reads CATRGSEVY.

This clonotype showed up many times. The chain combines TRBV9 with TRBJ2-2; a weak D match, TRBD1 (5 bases). This CDR3 comprises 13 residues. The V gene lost 0 bases and the J gene lost 6 bases, with 6 bases spanning the gap. The germline V gene encodes CDR1 SGDLS and CDR2 YYNGEE. The CDR3 DNA reads as TGTGCCAGCAGCGTAGAAGGGGCCGGGGAGCTGTTTTTT. Amino acid sequence: CASSVEGAGELFF.

This clonotype came up many times. J is TRBJ1-1 and V is TRBV20-1; tentative D call: TRBD1 (6 bases). Per germline, CDR1 DFQATT and CDR2 SNEGSKA (reference sequence). The CDR3 totals 17 residues. The ends were cut back, 1 base at V and 2 bases at J, with 20 bases in the middle. CDR3 sequence (DNA): TGCAGTGCTAGAGTTAGGCAGGGGCTCCACCGCAACACTGAAGCTTTCTTT. It codes for CSARVRQGLHRNTEAFF.

This clonotype was detected ten times or more. V is TRBV7-9 and J is TRBJ1-2; 9 positions agree with TRBD1. The CDR3 is made up of 15 amino acids. CDR1 SEHNR and CDR2 FQNEAQ come from the germline V gene (reference sequence). The V segment lost 4 bases and the J segment 6 bases; nucleotides outside the gene matches: 9. DNA for the CDR3: TGTGCCAGCAGCTCACGGCCGGGACAGGGTAATGGCTACACCTTC. Protein: CASSSRPGQGNGYTF. The full variable domain, in which reference TRBV7-9 and TRBJ1-2 provide the parts outside the CDR3, is DTGVSQNPRHKITKRGQNVTFRCDPISEHNRLYWYRQTLGQGPEFLTYFQNEAQLEKSRLLSDRFSAERPKGSFSTLEIQRTEQGDSAMYLCASSSRPGQGNGYTFGSGTRLTVV.

CDR3 region: CAWRAGGALGNQPQHF. CDR3 nucleotides: TGTGCCTGGAGGGCCGGGGGGGCCTTAGGCAATCAGCCCCAGCATTTT. The rearrangement links TRBV30 to TRBJ1-5; tentative D call: TRBD1 (6 bases). Germline CDR1 reads GTSNPN; CDR2 reads SVGIG (reference sequence). Trimming took off 3 bases at V and 2 bases at J, with 17 bases between the two ends. This CDR3 comprises 16 residues.

V usage is TRBV7-2 and J usage is TRBJ1-4; D not resolved. The V gene's germline CDR1 is SGHTA and CDR2 FQGNSA. This CDR3 is built from 15 residues. With 4 bases removed from V and 4 bases from J, the gap between germline ends came to 13 bases. CDR3 loop: CASSCRPRSNEKLFF. The CDR3 region has the DNA TGTGCCAGCAGCTGTCGGCCTCGAAGTAATGAAAAACTGTTTTTT.

This clonotype was counted between two and nine times. Since a much larger clone is just one base distant, this may be a read error. The chain couples TRBV9 to TRBJ2-1; 11 bases are shared with TRBD2. In germline, CDR1 is SGDLS, CDR2 YYNGEE. Unmatched junction bases numbered 11, after V lost 3 bases and J lost 12 bases. The CDR3 has 15 amino acids. The DNA for the CDR3 is TGTGCCAGCAGCGATAGCGGGAGGGCCCCCTCGCCGCAGTTCTTC. As protein: CASSDSGRAPSPQFF.

As regards this clonotype: This may be a read error, as it is one base from a much larger clone. This chain links TRBV5-6 with TRBJ2-3; tentative D call: TRBD1 (5 bases). The DNA end is more similar to TRBJ1-5, so the J call may be wrong. The CDR3 is 14 amino acids. Germline-derived CDR1 and CDR2 are SGHDT and YYEEEE. The CDR3 nucleotides read TGTGCCAGCAGCTTGGGAGCGGGGGGAGATACGCAGCATTTT. This gives the protein CASSLGAGGDTQHF.

This clonotype was seen a few times. This chain connects TRBV6-1 to TRBJ2-2; D remains unclear. Germline V lookup: CDR1 MNHNS, CDR2 SASEGT. V was trimmed by 5 bases and J by 6 bases, leaving 10 bases between them. The CDR3 is 13 amino acids. This CDR3 reads CASSYRAAGELFF. In nucleotides, the CDR3 is TGTGCCAGCAGTTATAGAGCAGCCGGGGAGCTGTTTTTT.

This sequence joins TRBV2 and TRBJ1-1; D ambiguous. Trimming cost V 7 bases and J 0 bases, with 3 bases left between them. The CDR3 has 11 amino acids. In germline, CDR1 is SNHLY, CDR2 FYNNEI. CDR3 in amino acids: CASMMNTEAFF. The DNA of the CDR3 is TGTGCCAGCATGATGAACACTGAAGCTTTCTTT.

The table lists this clonotype with a count of one. The chain combines TRBV24-1 with TRBJ2-5; 10 bases agree with TRBD2. After removal of 6 bases from V and 3 bases from J, the junction contained 6 bases not matched to a gene. The CDR3 contains 15 residues. Looked up from germline, CDR1 is KGHDR and CDR2 is SFDVKD. The CDR3 sequence: CATSFSSGREETQYF. The CDR3 coding sequence is TGTGCCACCAGTTTTTCCAGCGGGAGGGAAGAGACCCAGTACTTC.

The CDR3 is CASRSRDRAPYEQYF. CDR3 sequence (DNA): TGTGCCAGCAGGTCCCGGGACAGGGCGCCCTACGAGCAGTACTTC. The chain couples TRBV7-2 to TRBJ2-7; TRBD1 agrees at 9 bases. Germline assignment: CDR1 SGHTA and CDR2 FQGNSA. V was clipped by 6 bases and J by 2 bases; unmatched bases: 8. CDR3 length: 15 residues.

The chain recombines TRBV20-1 with TRBJ1-2; 7 nucleotides line up with TRBD1. Germline V gene lookup returns CDR1 DFQATT and CDR2 SNEGSKA (reference sequence). Trimming removed 6 bases from V and 5 bases from J; junction bases left unmatched: 12. There are 14 residues in the CDR3. This CDR3 is CSATYPGTEYGYTF. Written as DNA, the CDR3 is TGCAGTGCGACGTATCCCGGGACAGAATATGGCTACACCTTC.

This clonotype has more than one count but fewer than ten. This chain uses TRBV7-9 with TRBJ1-2, with 9 positions matching TRBD1. The CDR3 spans 15 residues. Germline V lookup: CDR1 SEHNR, CDR2 FQNEAQ (reference sequence). The ends lost 7 bases at V and 6 bases at J; junction bases unmatched: 12. CDR3 loop: CASTKGGQGLDGYTF. CDR3 bases: TGTGCCAGCACCAAAGGGGGACAGGGATTGGATGGCTACACCTTC. The full variable domain, with the rest looked up from reference TRBV7-9 and TRBJ1-2, is DTGVSQNPRHKITKRGQNVTFRCDPISEHNRLYWYRQTLGQGPEFLTYFQNEAQLEKSRLLSDRFSAERPKGSFSTLEIQRTEQGDSAMYLCASTKGGQGLDGYTFGSGTRLTVV.

This clonotype was observed a few times. This could be a read error, since a much larger clone is one nucleotide away. J is TRBJ2-1 and V is TRBV10-1; weak D call: TRBD2 (5 bases). This CDR3 spans 13 amino acids. Germline CDR1 reads WNHNN; CDR2 reads SYGVQD (reference sequence). The CDR3 protein is CASSDTRRDEQSF. CDR3 nucleotides: TGCGCCAGCAGTGACACTAGAAGAGATGAGCAGTCCTTC.

At least ten counts were recorded for this clonotype. The chain links TRBV5-1 to TRBJ2-2; 11 bases match TRBD2. The V and J ends lost 4 bases and 5 bases, in that order; junction bases with no gene match: 10. Per the germline V gene, CDR1 is SGHRS and CDR2 is YFSETQ. The CDR3 consists of 17 residues. The CDR3 DNA is TGCGCCAGCAGCCCTAATCTAGCGGGAGGTTCGACCGGGGAGCTGTTTTTT. Amino acid sequence: CASSPNLAGGSTGELFF.

The CDR3 coding sequence is TGCAGCGTTGATCAGGCGAACACTGAAGCTTTCTTT. It translates to CSVDQANTEAFF. The chain recombines TRBV29-1 with TRBJ1-1; D not certain. Germline V gene sequence: CDR1 SQVTM, CDR2 ANQGSEA. CDR3 size: 12 residues. V lost 3 bases and J 1 base, leaving 6 bases between the germline ends.

CDR3 sequence reads: CASSLGPVGGTDTQYF. DNA of the CDR3: TGTGCCAGCAGTTTAGGGCCCGTGGGGGGCACAGATACGCAGTATTTT. This rearrangement joins TRBV12-3 or TRBV12-4 to TRBJ2-3, with D possibly being TRBD1 or TRBD2 (5 bases each). V lost 1 base, J lost 1 base, and 12 bases lay in between. The CDR3 has 16 residues.

This clonotype was picked up many times. At one end, the junction sequence differs from germline, possibly due to a read error. The chain is built from TRBV2 and TRBJ2-5; perhaps TRBD2 as D (5 bases). The CDR3 sequence is 15 residues long. CDR1 SNHLY and CDR2 FYNNEI come from the germline V gene. This chain's CDR3 is CASGEAPGTRETQYF. CDR3 coding DNA: TGTGCCAGCGGTGAAGCGCCGGGAACTCGGGAGACCCAGTACTTC.

V is TRBV19 and J is TRBJ1-1; D is possibly TRBD1 (5 bases). The CDR3 has 15 amino acids. V lost 3 bases to trimming and J lost 0 bases, with 11 bases between them. The germline CDR1 and CDR2 sequences are LNHDA and SQIVND (reference sequence). CDR3 sequence: CASSILGRMNTEAFF. The CDR3 bases are TGTGCCAGTAGTATTTTGGGACGGATGAACACTGAAGCTTTCTTT.

This clonotype turned up a few times. V usage is TRBV7-9 and J usage is TRBJ2-7; D is ambiguous. V was pared by 5 bases and J by 3 bases, with 11 bases between. Per germline, CDR1 SEHNR and CDR2 FQNEAQ (reference sequence). The CDR3 contains 13 residues. The CDR3 spells CASSLGPRYEQYF. In nucleotides, the CDR3 is TGTGCCAGCAGCCTGGGCCCACGCTACGAGCAGTACTTC.